This TCR beta chain is from a study of cytomegalovirus exposure and HLA in healthy donors. Germline V CDR1 and CDR2: SGHDN, FVKESK. The length of the CDR3 is 15 residues. The V end was cut by 1 base, the J end by 1 base, with 10 bases between. The PCR was carried out with 60 Vbeta primers and 13 Jbeta primers. Profiled with immunoSEQ multiplex PCR; TCRdb holds only in-frame clones, not every one. The sample has over 130,000 clones, around 80% seen once. In its sample, this clone was seen a few times. What it binds is unknown. Findings and limits, study-wide: In a later analysis, compared with equally common non-associated chains, HLA-associated beta chains were more expanded. Because they were indistinguishable, some V segments, including TRBV6-2 and TRBV6-3, were excluded. The study designated roughly 150 TCR beta chains cytomegalovirus-associated.

The rearrangement joins TRBV14 to TRBJ1-1, with D possibly being TRBD1 (6 bases). The receptor was isolated from a female donor in good health and CMV-seronegative. Sequenced input: PBMCs. CDR3: CASSQARGGNTEAFF. The CDR3, as DNA: TGTGCCAGCAGCCAAGCCCGAGGGGGGAACACTGAAGCTTTCTTT.